The present TCR beta chain was sequenced within a study of cytomegalovirus exposure and HLA in healthy donors. Repertoires were generated with immunoSEQ multiplex PCR, while TCRdb's copy carries only in-frame clones and drops some. The sample records 100,000 to 150,000 clones, about 90% being singletons. The source of this sequence is a man aged 25-45 years in good health and CMV-seronegative. Sequencing used PBMCs.

The CDR3 nucleotides are TGTGCCAGCAGTTTTCCTAGCGGGGGGGCCAGGACCGGGGAGCTGTTTTTT. Translation: CASSFPSGGARTGELFF. The gene calls are TRBV27 and TRBJ2-2; TRBD2 matches at 12 bases. Unmatched junction bases numbered 7, after V lost 3 bases and J lost 5 bases. The CDR3 length is 17 residues. Looked up from germline, CDR1 is MNHEY and CDR2 is SMNVEV (reference sequence).